This T cell receptor beta chain was found in a study of vaccination effects on CD4 cells after COVID-19. Subsequent to a culture period of roughly 11 days, CD4+ T cells were isolated. Vaccine recipients had no previous SARS-CoV-2 infection; their nucleocapsid antibodies were negative. Both day 3 and day 7 saw half the medium replaced with IL-2 medium. The CDR3 loop spans 15 amino acids. Deletions cut 6 bases from V and 4 bases from J, with 18 bases between. Per germline, CDR1 SEHNR and CDR2 FQNEAQ (reference sequence). Turning to this clone: Its antigen is not known.

Data came from immunoSEQ multiplex PCR; TCRdb stores just in-frame clones and leaves some out. The sample lists around 56,000 clones; over 60% were seen once. Study observations and caveats: Only 1 of 255 vaccine-induced clones from healthy vaccinees cross-reacted with common cold coronaviruses. No early post-infection timepoints were available in the study, which also included few convalescent patients.

This chain joins TRBV7-9 and TRBJ1-1; a weak D match, TRBD1 (6 bases). The clonotype originates from a human donor who received a COVID-19 vaccine. Sequences were derived from CD4+ T cells from PBMCs cultured without peptide, sampled before COVID-19 vaccination. The CDR3 bases are TGTGCCAGCAGTTCCATGGGGGGGCTGGGCACTGAAGCTTTCTTT. Protein sequence: CASSSMGGLGTEAFF.